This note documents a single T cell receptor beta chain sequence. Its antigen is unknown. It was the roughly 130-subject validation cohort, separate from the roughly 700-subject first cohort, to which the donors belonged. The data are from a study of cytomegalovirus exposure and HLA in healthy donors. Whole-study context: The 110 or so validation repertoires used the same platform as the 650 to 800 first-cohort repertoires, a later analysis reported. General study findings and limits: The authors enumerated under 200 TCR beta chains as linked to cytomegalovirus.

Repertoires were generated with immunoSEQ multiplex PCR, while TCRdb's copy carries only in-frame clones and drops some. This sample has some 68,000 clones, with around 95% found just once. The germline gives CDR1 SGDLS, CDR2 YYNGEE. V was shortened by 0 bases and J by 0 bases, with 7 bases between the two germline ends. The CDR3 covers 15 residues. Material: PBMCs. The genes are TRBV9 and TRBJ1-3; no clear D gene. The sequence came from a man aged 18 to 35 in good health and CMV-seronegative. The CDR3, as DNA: TGTGCCAGCAGCGTAGCTGGCAGCTCTGGAAACACCATATATTTT. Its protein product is CASSVAGSSGNTIYF.